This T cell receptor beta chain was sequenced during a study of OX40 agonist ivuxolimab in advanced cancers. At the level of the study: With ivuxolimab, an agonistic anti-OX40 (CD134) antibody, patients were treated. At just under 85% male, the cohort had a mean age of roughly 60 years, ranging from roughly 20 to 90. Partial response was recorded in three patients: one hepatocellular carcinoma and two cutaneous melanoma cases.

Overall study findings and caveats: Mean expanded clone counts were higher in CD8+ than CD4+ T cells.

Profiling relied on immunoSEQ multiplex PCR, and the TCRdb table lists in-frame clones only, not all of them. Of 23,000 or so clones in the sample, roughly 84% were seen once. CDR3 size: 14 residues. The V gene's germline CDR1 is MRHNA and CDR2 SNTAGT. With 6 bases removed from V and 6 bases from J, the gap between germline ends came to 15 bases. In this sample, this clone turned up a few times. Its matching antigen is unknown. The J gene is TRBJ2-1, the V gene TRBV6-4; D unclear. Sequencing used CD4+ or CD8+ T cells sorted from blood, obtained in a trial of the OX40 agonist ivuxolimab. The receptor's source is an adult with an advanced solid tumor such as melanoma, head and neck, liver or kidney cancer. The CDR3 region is CASSRVPEANEQFF. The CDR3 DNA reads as TGTGCCAGCAGCCGGGTTCCCGAGGCCAATGAGCAGTTCTTC.